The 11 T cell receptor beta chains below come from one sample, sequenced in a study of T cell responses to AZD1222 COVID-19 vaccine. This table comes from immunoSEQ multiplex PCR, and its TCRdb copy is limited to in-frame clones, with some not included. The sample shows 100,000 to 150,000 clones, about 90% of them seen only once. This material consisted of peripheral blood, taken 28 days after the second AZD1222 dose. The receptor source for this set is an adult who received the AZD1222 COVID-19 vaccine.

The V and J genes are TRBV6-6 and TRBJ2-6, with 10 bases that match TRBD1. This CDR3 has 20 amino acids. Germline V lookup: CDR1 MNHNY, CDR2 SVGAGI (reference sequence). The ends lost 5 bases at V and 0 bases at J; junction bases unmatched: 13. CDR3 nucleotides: TGTGCCAGCAGTCCCCAAGCGGGACAGGGGAAGTTCTCTGGGGCCAACGTCCTGACTTTC. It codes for CASSPQAGQGKFSGANVLTF.

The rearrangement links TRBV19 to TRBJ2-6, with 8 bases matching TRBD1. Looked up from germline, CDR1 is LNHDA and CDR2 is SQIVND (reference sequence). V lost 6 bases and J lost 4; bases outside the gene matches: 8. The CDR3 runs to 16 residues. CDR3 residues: CASSEQGVAGANVLTF. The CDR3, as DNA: TGTGCCAGTAGCGAACAGGGGGTAGCGGGGGCCAACGTCCTGACTTTC.

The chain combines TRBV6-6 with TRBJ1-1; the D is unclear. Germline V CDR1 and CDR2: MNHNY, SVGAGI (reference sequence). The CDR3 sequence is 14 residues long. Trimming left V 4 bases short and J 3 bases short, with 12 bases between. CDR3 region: CASSSSGLDTEAFF. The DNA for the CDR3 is TGTGCCAGCAGTTCCAGTGGTTTGGACACTGAAGCTTTCTTT.

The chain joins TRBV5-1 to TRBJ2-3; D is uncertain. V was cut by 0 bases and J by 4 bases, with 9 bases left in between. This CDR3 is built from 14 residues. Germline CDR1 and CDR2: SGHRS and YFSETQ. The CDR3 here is CASSLASASDTQYF. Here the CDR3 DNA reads TGCGCCAGCAGCTTGGCGTCAGCATCAGATACGCAGTATTTT. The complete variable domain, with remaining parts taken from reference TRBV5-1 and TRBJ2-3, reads KAGVTQTPRYLIKTRGQQVTLSCSPISGHRSVSWYQQTPGQGLQFLFEYFSETQRNKGNFPGRFSGRQFSNSRSEMNVSTLELGDSALYLCASSLASASDTQYFGPGTRLTVL.

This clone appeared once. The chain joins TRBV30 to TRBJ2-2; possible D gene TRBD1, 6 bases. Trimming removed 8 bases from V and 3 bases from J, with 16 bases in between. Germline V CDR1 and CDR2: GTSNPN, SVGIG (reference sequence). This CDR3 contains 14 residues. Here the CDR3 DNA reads TGTGCCGCAGCCAGGGGATTCGACACCGGGGAGCTGTTTTTT. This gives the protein CAAARGFDTGELFF.

The CDR3 sequence is CASSPLKDPGYNEQFF. CDR3 DNA sequence: TGTGCCAGCTCACCACTCAAGGACCCCGGTTACAATGAGCAGTTCTTC. The J gene is TRBJ2-1, the V gene TRBV18; D is ambiguous. The CDR3 has 16 residues. The germline gives CDR1 KGHSH, CDR2 LQKENI. V lost 1 base and J 4 bases, leaving 14 bases between the germline ends.

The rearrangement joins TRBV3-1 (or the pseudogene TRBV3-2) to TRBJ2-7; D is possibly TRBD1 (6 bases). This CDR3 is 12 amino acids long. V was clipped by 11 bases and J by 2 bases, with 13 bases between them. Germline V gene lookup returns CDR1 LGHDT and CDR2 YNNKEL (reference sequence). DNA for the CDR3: TGTGCCTCCGGGACAACCACCTACGAGCAGTACTTC. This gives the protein CASGTTTYEQYF.

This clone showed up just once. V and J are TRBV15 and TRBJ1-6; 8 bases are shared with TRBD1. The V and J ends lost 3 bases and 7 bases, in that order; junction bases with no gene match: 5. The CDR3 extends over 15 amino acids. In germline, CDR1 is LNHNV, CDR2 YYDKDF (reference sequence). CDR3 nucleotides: TGTGCCACCAGCAGGAGACAGGGGATAAATTCACCCCTCCACTTT. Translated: CATSRRQGINSPLHF.

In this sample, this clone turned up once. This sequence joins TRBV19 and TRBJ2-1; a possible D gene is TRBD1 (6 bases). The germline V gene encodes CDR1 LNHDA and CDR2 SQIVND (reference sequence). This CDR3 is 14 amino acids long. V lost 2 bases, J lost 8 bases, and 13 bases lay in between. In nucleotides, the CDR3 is TGTGCCAGTAGTATACTGACAGGTGGTTATGAGCAGTTCTTC. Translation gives CASSILTGGYEQFF.

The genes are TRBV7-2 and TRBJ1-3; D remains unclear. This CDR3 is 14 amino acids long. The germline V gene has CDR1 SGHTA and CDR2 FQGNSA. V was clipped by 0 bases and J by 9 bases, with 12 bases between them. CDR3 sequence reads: CASSLATAYSTIYF. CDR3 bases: TGTGCCAGCAGCTTAGCCACAGCATATAGCACCATATATTTT.

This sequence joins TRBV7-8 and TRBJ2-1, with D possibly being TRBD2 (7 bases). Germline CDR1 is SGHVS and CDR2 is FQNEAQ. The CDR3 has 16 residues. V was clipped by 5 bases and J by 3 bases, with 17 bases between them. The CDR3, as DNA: TGTGCCAGCAGCCGAGGGGGGGAATCGGGCTACAATGAGCAGTTCTTC. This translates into CASSRGGESGYNEQFF.